This T cell receptor (beta chain) was retrieved from a study of shared T cell receptors in the human thymus. TCRdb's copy holds only in-frame clones and misses some; the assay was immunoSEQ multiplex PCR. The table has 700,000 or so clones, 70% to 90% seen once. These data are also associated with another study on human thymus T cells. This second study notes: Thymic and blood repertoires appeared to display a bias in their usage of V and J genes. Thymic repertoires from unrelated individuals overlapped highly, related research reported.

The material sequenced was thymocytes. The clonotype originates from a girl less than two years old with a congenital heart defect.

Here the CDR3 DNA reads TGTGCCAGCAGCTTACAGGCGAGCTCCTATAATTCACCCCTCCACTTT. This encodes CASSLQASSYNSPLHF. The chain combines TRBV27 with TRBJ1-6; a possible D gene is TRBD1 (5 bases). CDR3 length: 16 amino acids. V was cut by 6 bases and J by 0 bases, with 12 bases left in between. From germline, CDR1 is MNHEY and CDR2 SMNVEV (reference sequence).